The next 21 T cell receptor beta chains were all read from a single sample in a study of blood T cells in healthy people across ages. The use of a sample-barcoded 5' primer and a J-beta primer mix characterized a second PCR of about 6 to 12 cycles. MiXCR was run by TCRdb on the 5' RACE reads, yielding one entry per CDR3 protein. Of around 1.5 million distinct CDR3 sequences detected, roughly 40% appear once; the ten largest clones hold approximately 7.9%. The sequenced sample consisted of blood. The receptors come from a woman in her late teens or twenties in good health.

This clonotype was observed a handful of times. This chain's CDR3 is CSAMDRTNYGYTF. The CDR3 nucleotides are TGCAGTGCTATGGACCGAACTAACTATGGCTACACCTTC. V and J are TRBV20-1 and TRBJ1-2; D unresolved. V was cut by 4 bases and J by 0 bases, with 9 bases left in between. This CDR3 has 13 residues. CDR1 and CDR2 (germline): DFQATT, SNEGSKA (reference sequence).

The table lists this clonotype with a few counts. This chain connects TRBV19 to TRBJ2-5; D possibly corresponds to TRBD1 (6 bases). Germline CDR1 LNHDA, CDR2 SQIVND (reference sequence). The V end lost 5 bases, the J end lost 4 bases, and 20 bases lay between the germline ends. There are 16 residues in the CDR3. The CDR3 coding sequence is TGTGCCAGTAGTCACCGAGGGCAGGGGCCCAGAGAGACCCAGTACTTC. It encodes CASSHRGQGPRETQYF.

This clonotype was seen at least ten times. The chain is built from TRBV12-3 or TRBV12-4 and TRBJ2-5; 10 bases align to TRBD2. The CDR3 has 14 amino acids. J lost 2 bases, V lost 6 bases, and 3 bases had no gene match. This chain's CDR3 is CASSRTSGQETQYF. The CDR3 DNA reads TGTGCCAGCAGCCGGACTAGCGGACAAGAGACCCAGTACTTC.

A few counts support this clonotype. This rearrangement joins TRBV7-2 to TRBJ2-1; TRBD2 matches 8 bases. V dropped 5 bases and J dropped 7; count of bases not matched to a gene: 16. Germline CDR1 and CDR2: SGHTA and FQGNSA. The CDR3 sequence is 17 residues long. This chain's CDR3 is CASSPMSGGPRGNEQFF. The CDR3 coding sequence is TGTGCCAGCAGCCCCATGAGCGGGGGCCCTCGTGGGAATGAGCAGTTCTTC.

This clonotype was recorded once. The chain joins TRBV5-1 to TRBJ2-2; 7 nucleotides align to TRBD1. CDR3 size: 16 residues. The junction had 8 bases not matched to a gene; V was cut back by 6 bases and J by 0 bases. The V gene's germline CDR1 is SGHRS and CDR2 YFSETQ. CDR3 sequence (DNA): TGCGCCAGCACCTTACAGGGGTTAGCGAACACCGGGGAGCTGTTTTTT. It is translated as CASTLQGLANTGELFF.

The chain combines TRBV7-2 with TRBJ2-1; 9 nucleotides align to TRBD2. V shed 5 bases and J 5 bases; nucleotides not matched to a gene: 7. Germline loops: CDR1 SGHTA, CDR2 FQGNSA. This CDR3 comprises 15 residues. In DNA, the CDR3 is TGTGCCAGCAGCCTACCGGGACTAGCCAACAATGAGCAGTTCTTC. It yields the protein CASSLPGLANNEQFF. Full variable domain (rest looked up from reference TRBV7-2 and TRBJ2-1): GAGVSQSPSNKVTEKGKDVELRCDPISGHTALYWYRQSLGQGLEFLIYFQGNSAPDKSGLPSDRFSAERTGGSVSTLTIQRTQQEDSAVYLCASSLPGLANNEQFFGPGTRLTVL.

The V and J genes are TRBV20-1 and TRBJ2-4, with 7 positions matching TRBD2. V was pared by 4 bases and J by 0 bases, with 9 bases of the junction left unmatched. The CDR3 covers 16 residues. In germline, CDR1 is DFQATT, CDR2 SNEGSKA (reference sequence). CDR3 protein: CSAILGGGLAKNIQYF. DNA of the CDR3: TGCAGTGCTATCCTTGGCGGGGGACTAGCCAAAAACATTCAGTACTTC.

The rearrangement joins TRBV12-3 or TRBV12-4 to TRBJ1-4; D unresolved. The CDR3 contains 14 residues. Trimming stripped 3 bases from V and 4 bases from J, with 9 bases between. Written as DNA, the CDR3 is TGTGCCAGCAGTTTTGGGCAGGTTAATGAAAAACTGTTTTTT. Its protein product is CASSFGQVNEKLFF.

The chain has TRBV20-1 and TRBJ2-7; D unresolved. The CDR3 runs to 15 residues. V lost 0 bases, J lost 0 bases, and 12 bases lay in between. Germline V lookup: CDR1 DFQATT, CDR2 SNEGSKA (reference sequence). CDR3 region: CSARDQLHSSYEQYF. The CDR3 region has the DNA TGCAGTGCTAGAGATCAGTTACACAGCTCCTACGAGCAGTACTTC.

This clonotype was found many times. The chain employs TRBV10-3 and TRBJ2-3; D perhaps matches TRBD1 (5 bases). Trimming pared 4 bases from V and 3 bases from J, leaving 11 bases between. Germline CDR1 is ENHRY and CDR2 is SYGVKD. The CDR3 runs 14 residues. CDR3 residues: CAISGAGKTDTQYF. In DNA, the CDR3 is TGTGCCATCAGTGGAGCAGGGAAGACAGATACGCAGTATTTT.

This clonotype was observed a few times. The V gene is TRBV29-1, the J gene TRBJ1-2; TRBD1 might be the D (5 bases). The germline V gene encodes CDR1 SQVTM and CDR2 ANQGSEA. The CDR3 sequence is 12 residues long. V was cut by 4 bases and J by 13 bases, with 19 bases left in between. CDR3 loop: CSVGRGPPLLTF. The CDR3 DNA reads TGCAGCGTTGGCCGGGGACCTCCCTTGCTCACCTTC. Complete variable domain (other parts from reference TRBV29-1 and TRBJ1-2): SAVISQKPSRDICQRGTSLTIQCQVDSQVTMMFWYRQQPGQSLTLIATANQGSEATYESGFVIDKFPISRPNLTFSTLTVSNMSPEDSSIYLCSVGRGPPLLTFGSGTRLTVV.

J is TRBJ1-5 and V is TRBV6-1, with D perhaps TRBD1 (5 bases). This CDR3 has 14 amino acids. CDR1 MNHNS and CDR2 SASEGT come from the germline V gene. Trimming took 8 bases from V and 4 from J, leaving 15 bases between them. CDR3 in DNA: TGTGCCAGCCAGAAACCGACAGTGAATCAGCCCCAGCATTTT. This translates into CASQKPTVNQPQHF.

This rearrangement joins TRBV28 to TRBJ2-1; 14 bases agree with TRBD2. This CDR3 is 16 amino acids long. V shed 7 bases and J 9 bases; nucleotides not matched to a gene: 11. Germline-derived CDR1 and CDR2 are MDHEN and SYDVKM. CDR3 DNA sequence: TGTGCCAGCACCCGCACGACTAGCGGGGGGGCTGGTGAGCAGTTCTTC. Its protein is CASTRTTSGGAGEQFF.

This chain connects TRBV4-1 to TRBJ1-1; D might be TRBD1 (5 bases). The germline V gene encodes CDR1 MGHRA and CDR2 YSYEKL. Between the trimmed V and J ends, which lost 3 bases and 5 bases, there was a span of 7 bases. The CDR3 has 12 amino acids. For the CDR3, the DNA is TGCGCCAGCAGCCACCGACAGACTGAAGCTTTCTTT. It is translated as CASSHRQTEAFF.

This clonotype was found a few times. This sequence joins TRBV5-1 and TRBJ1-1; D is unresolved. Between the trimmed V and J ends, which lost 2 bases and 0 bases, there was a span of 8 bases. Germline CDR1 is SGHRS and CDR2 is YFSETQ. This CDR3 region has 14 residues. CDR3 in DNA: TGCGCCAGCAGCTTCCAGACCCTGAACACTGAAGCTTTCTTT. It specifies CASSFQTLNTEAFF.

The chain uses TRBV10-3 and TRBJ1-1, with D possibly matching TRBD1 (5 bases). V shed 0 bases and J shed 0 bases, with 11 bases lying between them. The germline V gene encodes CDR1 ENHRY and CDR2 SYGVKD. The CDR3 totals 16 residues. As DNA, the CDR3 is TGTGCCATCAGTGAGTCGGACAATCAAATGAACACTGAAGCTTTCTTT. This encodes CAISESDNQMNTEAFF.

This clonotype was recorded once. The chain joins TRBV7-6 to TRBJ2-3; D gene ambiguous. The ends were cut back, 1 base at V and 0 bases at J, with 11 bases in the middle. In germline, CDR1 is SGHVS, CDR2 FNYEAQ. The CDR3 has 16 amino acids. The DNA for the CDR3 is TGTGCCAGCAGCTTAGTTGCAGAAATGAGCACAGATACGCAGTATTTT. Translation: CASSLVAEMSTDTQYF.

This sequence joins TRBV4-1 and TRBJ1-5; no clear D gene. Trimming stripped 0 bases from V and 4 bases from J, with 10 bases between. Germline V gene data show CDR1 as MGHRA and CDR2 as YSYEKL. This CDR3 is built from 15 residues. CDR3 amino acids: CASSQEEGRNQPQHF. The CDR3, as DNA: TGCGCCAGCAGCCAAGAAGAGGGTCGGAATCAGCCCCAGCATTTT.

This clonotype was seen ten or more times. The chain couples TRBV6-1 to TRBJ2-6, with D perhaps TRBD1 or TRBD2 (5 bases each). Looked up from germline, CDR1 is MNHNS and CDR2 is SASEGT. V was trimmed by 6 bases and J by 0 bases, leaving 12 bases between them. The CDR3 length is 16 residues. Here the CDR3 reads CASSSSGGSGANVLTF. CDR3 in DNA: TGTGCCAGCAGCTCCAGTGGGGGCTCTGGGGCCAACGTCCTGACTTTC.

This clonotype was seen more than once but under ten times. This chain links TRBV18 with TRBJ1-1; D ambiguous. V dropped 0 bases and J dropped 2 bases, with 4 bases sitting between them. Per germline, CDR1 KGHSH and CDR2 LQKENI. This CDR3 comprises 13 residues. The CDR3 DNA follows: TGTGCCAGCTCACCACCCGAAAACACTGAAGCTTTCTTT. Its protein product is CASSPPENTEAFF.

The count of this clonotype is one. The chain employs TRBV4-2 and TRBJ2-5; 11 positions match TRBD2. Germline CDR1 and CDR2: LGHNA and YNFKEQ. V lost 6 bases to trimming and J lost 11 bases; unmatched junction nucleotides: 11. This CDR3 is built from 14 residues. Here the CDR3 DNA reads TGTGCCAGCAGTAATATAGCGGGAGGGAATGAGCAGTACTTC. Translating gives CASSNIAGGNEQYF.